The 12 T cell receptor beta chains given below trace back to one sample, sequenced in a study of response to subunit inactivated influenza vaccine (dated by TCRdb to the late 2010s). The protocol used for the library was RT-PCR. The sequencer listed for this sample is Illumina HiSeq 2500. Through fastp at Q25 and MiXCR, TCRdb rebuilt clones from the public reads, retaining in-frame beta chains. Duplicate CDR3 protein sequences are folded into a single record with the most common DNA and genes. The sample table holds hundreds of thousands of distinct CDR3 sequences, of which about 15% were seen once. 7.5% to 9% of the sample lies in the top ten. The input for sequencing was PBMCs from blood, taken around 15 days before vaccination. The receptors come from a man aged 50 or older who received an inactivated influenza vaccine. Donor details come from another sample of the same person, matched by shared clones.

There are a few counts of this clonotype. The chain couples TRBV6-5 to TRBJ1-1, with D possibly being TRBD1 (5 bases). CDR1 MNHEY and CDR2 SVGAGI come from the germline V gene. This CDR3 is built from 16 residues. V shed 1 base and J shed 1 base, with 13 bases lying between them. CDR3 amino acids: CASSYLRQWENTEAFF. For the CDR3, the DNA is TGTGCCAGCAGTTACTTGCGACAGTGGGAGAACACTGAAGCTTTCTTT.

There are a few counts of this clonotype. The gene calls are TRBV5-1 and TRBJ2-7, with D unclear. The length of the CDR3 is 15 residues. Germline CDR1 SGHRS, CDR2 YFSETQ. Trimming pared 4 bases from V and 0 bases from J, leaving 14 bases between. CDR3 coding DNA: TGCGCCAGCAGCCCACCGAGATCGGACTCCTACGAGCAGTACTTC. Translating gives CASSPPRSDSYEQYF. The full variable domain, completed using reference TRBV5-1 and TRBJ2-7, is KAGVTQTPRYLIKTRGQQVTLSCSPISGHRSVSWYQQTPGQGLQFLFEYFSETQRNKGNFPGRFSGRQFSNSRSEMNVSTLELGDSALYLCASSPPRSDSYEQYFGPGTRLTVT.

The CDR3 sequence is CSVASPGTESTDTQYF. The DNA for the CDR3 is TGCAGCGTCGCAAGCCCCGGGACAGAGAGCACAGATACGCAGTATTTT. The chain employs TRBV29-1 and TRBJ2-3; 7 bases are a match to TRBD1. The CDR3 is made up of 16 amino acids. V shed 6 bases and J 0 bases; nucleotides not matched to a gene: 12. Germline values: CDR1 SQVTM, CDR2 ANQGSEA.

Ten or more counts support this clonotype. V and J are TRBV6-1 and TRBJ2-4, with 9 bases matching TRBD1. The germline CDR1 and CDR2 sequences are MNHNS and SASEGT. CDR3 size: 14 residues. The J segment lost 6 bases and the V segment lost 8 bases, leaving 8 bases of the junction unmatched. The CDR3 coding sequence is TGTGCCAGCGCCCTTACAGGGGGCGGAAACATTCAGTACTTC. Its protein is CASALTGGGNIQYF.

This clonotype was observed many times. Mismatch with germline at one junction end may stem from a read error. The CDR3, as DNA: TGCGCCAGCAGCTTGGGGGGGACCCGGGAGCTGTTCTTC. Translating gives CASSLGGTRELFF. The chain combines TRBV5-1 with TRBJ2-1, with D maybe TRBD2 (6 bases). Germline V gene data show CDR1 as SGHRS and CDR2 as YFSETQ. The CDR3 extends over 13 amino acids.

Points on this clonotype: Its ends do not fully match the called genes, so a read error is possible. The chain has TRBV5-1 and TRBJ2-7; D may be TRBD1 (5 bases). Germline V CDR1 and CDR2: SGHRS, YFSETQ. CDR3 size: 13 residues. The CDR3 DNA sequence: TGCGCCACCAGCTTAGACAGCGACTACGAGCAGTACTTC. This translates into CATSLDSDYEQYF. The full variable domain, with the rest looked up from reference TRBV5-1 and TRBJ2-7, is KAGVTQTPRYLIKTRGQQVTLSCSPISGHRSVSWYQQTPGQGLQFLFEYFSETQRNKGNFPGRFSGRQFSNSRSEMNVSTLELGDSALYLCATSLDSDYEQYFGPGTRLTVT.

The rearrangement joins TRBV4-2 to TRBJ2-7; D unclear. Trimming stripped 1 base from V and 4 bases from J, with 8 bases between. CDR1 is LGHNA, CDR2 YNFKEQ, per germline. The CDR3 contains 13 residues. This CDR3 reads CASSQVTKYEQYF. In DNA form, the CDR3 reads TGTGCCAGCAGCCAAGTCACCAAATACGAGCAGTACTTC.

This clonotype appeared many times. The genes are TRBV15 and TRBJ2-1; D uncertain. The V gene lost 3 bases and the J gene lost 8 bases, with 8 bases spanning the gap. The CDR3 contains 12 residues. The germline V gene has CDR1 LNHNV and CDR2 YYDKDF (reference sequence). CDR3 amino acids: CATSRLYDEQFF. The DNA for the CDR3 is TGTGCCACCAGCAGGCTGTACGATGAGCAGTTCTTC.

The V gene is TRBV2, the J gene TRBJ2-2; D tentatively fits TRBD1 or TRBD2 (7 bases each). From germline, CDR1 is SNHLY and CDR2 FYNNEI. Trimming pared 6 bases from V and 0 bases from J, leaving 14 bases between. CDR3 length: 16 amino acids. The CDR3: CASSPGGDANTGELFF. For the CDR3, the DNA is TGTGCCAGCAGCCCAGGGGGGGACGCGAACACCGGGGAGCTGTTTTTT.

This clonotype was observed a handful of times. The chain has TRBV5-1 and TRBJ1-3; D gene ambiguous. Per the germline V gene, CDR1 is SGHRS and CDR2 is YFSETQ. The V and J ends lost 0 bases and 0 bases respectively, with 10 bases between them. The CDR3 has 16 residues. The CDR3 DNA reads as TGCGCCAGCAGCTTGGACCTTGGCCACTCTGGAAACACCATATATTTT. Translation gives CASSLDLGHSGNTIYF.

This clonotype was counted at least ten times. This rearrangement joins TRBV5-1 to TRBJ2-5; no reliable D call. This CDR3 is 10 amino acids long. The germline gives CDR1 SGHRS, CDR2 YFSETQ. V was cut by 6 bases and J by 3 bases, with 3 bases left in between. The CDR3 DNA is TGCGCCAGCATGAAAGAGACCCAGTACTTC. Its translation: CASMKETQYF.

The V gene is TRBV27, the J gene TRBJ2-7; 7 bases match TRBD2. CDR3 length: 15 amino acids. CDR1 is MNHEY and CDR2 is SMNVEV in the germline V gene (reference sequence). V shed 0 bases and J 5 bases; nucleotides not matched to a gene: 7. The CDR3 DNA reads as TGTGCCAGCAGTTTATCTGGCGGGGGATTCAACGAGCAGTACTTC. Its translation is CASSLSGGGFNEQYF.